A single sample gave rise to the 20 T cell receptor beta chains below, sequenced in a study of blood T cell repertoires in COVID-19. Only in-frame clones appear in the TCRdb table, and some are missing; sequencing was by immunoSEQ multiplex PCR. In the table there are some 300,000 clones, approximately 91% of which are singletons. The specimen sequenced was PBMCs or T cells enriched from blood (not recorded which). Receptors originate from a woman in her 40s who had recovered from COVID-19.

As regards this clone: Different DNA sequences within this sample yield the same CDR3. V and J are TRBV5-1 and TRBJ2-5; D is perhaps TRBD1 (6 bases). This CDR3 has 14 amino acids. V lost 0 bases and J lost 5, with 11 bases in between. In germline, CDR1 is SGHRS, CDR2 YFSETQ. The CDR3: CASSLAGQGETQYF. The CDR3 nucleotides read TGCGCCAGCAGCTTGGCCGGGCAGGGGGAGACCCAGTACTTC.

V usage is TRBV10-3 and J usage is TRBJ1-5; TRBD1 might be the D (5 bases). The CDR3 is made up of 14 amino acids. Germline V gene lookup returns CDR1 ENHRY and CDR2 SYGVKD. V shed 2 bases and J shed 7 bases, with 12 bases lying between them. The CDR3 reads CAISEGGDGQPQHF. The CDR3 bases are TGTGCCATCAGTGAGGGAGGGGACGGGCAGCCCCAGCATTTT.

The chain joins TRBV30 to TRBJ2-5; TRBD2 aligns across 7 bases. The CDR3 has 12 amino acids. Germline assignment: CDR1 GTSNPN and CDR2 SVGIG (reference sequence). Here the CDR3 reads CAMTRGGETQYF. DNA for the CDR3: TGTGCTATGACCCGGGGAGGGGAGACCCAGTACTTC.

The CDR3 coding sequence is TGTGCCAGCCACCAGCGGGGTGCCTACGAGCAGTACTTC. It is translated as CASHQRGAYEQYF. This chain joins TRBV27 and TRBJ2-7, with 7 bases fitting TRBD2. The CDR3 has 13 residues. Germline CDR1 reads MNHEY; CDR2 reads SMNVEV (reference sequence). The junction had 6 bases not matched to a gene; V was cut back by 8 bases and J by 2 bases.

The chain uses TRBV5-4 and TRBJ1-5; perhaps TRBD1 as D (5 bases). Germline assignment: CDR1 SGHNT and CDR2 YYREEE (reference sequence). The CDR3 is made up of 15 amino acids. With 0 bases removed from V and 4 bases from J, the gap between germline ends came to 11 bases. CDR3 sequence reads: CASSLEQGSNQPQHF. The CDR3, as DNA: TGTGCCAGCAGCTTGGAGCAGGGCTCTAATCAGCCCCAGCATTTT.

The rearrangement links TRBV24-1 to TRBJ2-7; D might be TRBD2 (5 bases). With 4 bases removed from V and 9 bases from J, the gap between germline ends came to 12 bases. Germline CDR1 and CDR2: KGHDR and SFDVKD. The CDR3 has 12 residues. The CDR3 DNA reads TGTGCCACCAGTGAGAACGCGGGCCCGCAGTACTTC. Its translation is CATSENAGPQYF.

V usage is TRBV29-1 and J usage is TRBJ1-2; possible D gene TRBD1, 5 bases. Germline V gene sequence: CDR1 SQVTM, CDR2 ANQGSEA. Trimming pared 5 bases from V and 2 bases from J, leaving 12 bases between. The length of the CDR3 is 13 residues. The CDR3 DNA reads as TGCAGCGTTAGGGAAACAGGAAACTATGGCTACACCTTC. Its protein product is CSVRETGNYGYTF. Full variable domain (missing parts from reference TRBV29-1 and TRBJ1-2): SAVISQKPSRDICQRGTSLTIQCQVDSQVTMMFWYRQQPGQSLTLIATANQGSEATYESGFVIDKFPISRPNLTFSTLTVSNMSPEDSSIYLCSVRETGNYGYTFGSGTRLTVV.

V usage is TRBV24-1 and J usage is TRBJ2-5; D may be TRBD2 (5 bases). The CDR3 is 17 residues long. CDR1 and CDR2 (germline): KGHDR, SFDVKD. Trimming pared 0 bases from V and 5 bases from J, leaving 18 bases between. The CDR3 region is CATSDLPGIGVGETQYF. CDR3 nucleotide sequence: TGTGCCACCAGTGATTTGCCCGGTATCGGGGTGGGGGAGACCCAGTACTTC.

This sequence joins TRBV18 and TRBJ2-1, with 10 bases that match TRBD1. Germline CDR1 reads KGHSH; CDR2 reads LQKENI. The CDR3 consists of 14 residues. Trimming at V came to 3 bases and at J to 9 bases, leaving 5 bases not matched to a gene. As DNA, the CDR3 is TGTGCCAGCTCACCGGGGACAGGGGAGGGTGAGCAGTTCTTC. This encodes CASSPGTGEGEQFF.

Comment on this clone: The identical CDR3 is also encoded by other nucleotide sequences in the sample. The chain uses TRBV7-6 and TRBJ2-7; 11 bases agree with TRBD2. The V and J ends lost 1 base and 7 bases, in that order; junction bases with no gene match: 9. There are 16 residues in the CDR3. CDR1 is SGHVS, CDR2 FNYEAQ, per germline. CDR3 DNA: TGTGCCAGCAGCTTAGAGCCCACTAGCGGGAGAAAAGAGCAGTACTTC. Amino acids: CASSLEPTSGRKEQYF. The whole variable domain, filled in from reference TRBV7-6 and TRBJ2-7, reads GAGVSQSPRYKVTKRGQDVALRCDPISGHVSLYWYRQALGQGPEFLTYFNYEAQQDKSGLPNDRFSAERPEGSISTLTIQRTEQRDSAMYRCASSLEPTSGRKEQYFGPGTRLTVT.

J is TRBJ1-2 and V is TRBV7-9; a weak D match, TRBD1 (5 bases). This CDR3 region has 13 residues. CDR1 SEHNR and CDR2 FQNEAQ come from the germline V gene (reference sequence). Trimming pared 6 bases from V and 0 bases from J, leaving 8 bases between. CDR3 sequence reads: CASREGANYGYTF. In nucleotides, the CDR3 is TGTGCCAGCAGGGAAGGGGCTAACTATGGCTACACCTTC.

This chain uses TRBV7-2 with TRBJ2-1; 8 bases map to TRBD1. Unmatched junction bases numbered 3, after V lost 1 base and J lost 7 bases. There are 14 residues in the CDR3. Germline CDR1 reads SGHTA; CDR2 reads FQGNSA. CDR3 bases: TGTGCCAGCAGCTTAGGGACAGGGTCGAATGAGCAGTTCTTC. It is translated as CASSLGTGSNEQFF.

The genes are TRBV3-1 (or the pseudogene TRBV3-2) and TRBJ1-2, with TRBD1 matching over 7 bases. CDR3 length equals 14 residues. Germline CDR1 and CDR2: LGHDT and YNNKEL (reference sequence). V shed 5 bases and J 2 bases; nucleotides not matched to a gene: 5. CDR3: CASSMGQQNYGYTF. CDR3 in DNA: TGTGCCAGCAGCATGGGACAGCAAAACTATGGCTACACCTTC.

As to this clone: Other DNA sequences in the sample encode the same CDR3. CDR3 nucleotide sequence: TGTGCCAGTAGTATAGGCAGAAACACTGAAGCTTTCTTT. Its translation: CASSIGRNTEAFF. The gene calls are TRBV19 and TRBJ1-1; D gene ambiguous. The CDR3 covers 13 residues. V shed 1 base and J shed 2 bases, with 5 bases lying between them. Germline CDR1 and CDR2: LNHDA and SQIVND (reference sequence).

This clone was counted between two and nine times. The J gene is TRBJ1-1, the V gene TRBV7-9, with 11 bases aligning to TRBD1. The germline V gene encodes CDR1 SEHNR and CDR2 FQNEAQ (reference sequence). Trimming took 4 bases from V and 3 from J; bases not matched to a gene: 13. The CDR3 runs to 18 residues. In DNA, the CDR3 is TGTGCCAGCAGCTCGTCGGACAGGGGGCTTGTTCTGGACACTGAAGCTTTCTTT. Amino acid sequence: CASSSSDRGLVLDTEAFF.

The chain uses TRBV6-5 and TRBJ2-5, with D possibly matching TRBD2 (6 bases). The CDR3 has 13 residues. Between the trimmed V and J ends, which lost 5 bases and 4 bases, there was a span of 11 bases. CDR1 is MNHEY and CDR2 is SVGAGI in the germline V gene. CDR3 nucleotides: TGTGCCAGCAGTCGACCCGGGAGAGAGACCCAGTACTTC. This translates into CASSRPGRETQYF.

The V gene is TRBV28, the J gene TRBJ1-4; D possibly corresponds to TRBD1 (6 bases). Germline CDR1 reads MDHEN; CDR2 reads SYDVKM. V lost 0 bases to trimming and J lost 3 bases, with 8 bases between them. The CDR3 loop spans 15 amino acids. The CDR3 sequence is CASSLWGQANEKLFF. The CDR3 region has the DNA TGTGCCAGCAGTTTATGGGGACAAGCTAATGAAAAACTGTTTTTT.

This clone has just one count. The J gene is TRBJ2-2, the V gene TRBV29-1; TRBD1 might be the D (5 bases). Deletions cut 8 bases from V and 1 base from J, with 11 bases between. The CDR3 contains 13 residues. The germline V gene has CDR1 SQVTM and CDR2 ANQGSEA. In nucleotides, the CDR3 is TGCAGCACACAAAGGGGGAACACCGGGGAGCTGTTTTTT. Translation gives CSTQRGNTGELFF.

The chain is built from TRBV19 and TRBJ2-7; TRBD2 matches 9 bases. The J segment lost 1 base and the V segment lost 3 bases, leaving 4 bases of the junction unmatched. CDR1 is LNHDA and CDR2 is SQIVND in the germline V gene (reference sequence). The CDR3 contains 15 residues. The CDR3 region has the DNA TGTGCCAGTAGTATCGGACTAGCGCCTTCCTACGAGCAGTACTTC. Encoded protein: CASSIGLAPSYEQYF. Complete variable domain (other parts from reference TRBV19 and TRBJ2-7): DGGITQSPKYLFRKEGQNVTLSCEQNLNHDAMYWYRQDPGQGLRLIYYSQIVNDFQKGDIAEGYSVSREKKESFPLTVTSAQKNPTAFYLCASSIGLAPSYEQYFGPGTRLTVT.

The chain joins TRBV3-1 (or the pseudogene TRBV3-2) to TRBJ1-2; tentatively, D is TRBD1 (5 bases). Per germline, CDR1 LGHDT and CDR2 YNNKEL (reference sequence). The CDR3 has 13 amino acids. The V end was cut by 1 base, the J end by 7 bases, with 10 bases between. The CDR3 loop is CASSQGAGLGYTF. The CDR3 DNA reads TGTGCCAGCAGCCAAGGCGCAGGGCTTGGCTACACCTTC.